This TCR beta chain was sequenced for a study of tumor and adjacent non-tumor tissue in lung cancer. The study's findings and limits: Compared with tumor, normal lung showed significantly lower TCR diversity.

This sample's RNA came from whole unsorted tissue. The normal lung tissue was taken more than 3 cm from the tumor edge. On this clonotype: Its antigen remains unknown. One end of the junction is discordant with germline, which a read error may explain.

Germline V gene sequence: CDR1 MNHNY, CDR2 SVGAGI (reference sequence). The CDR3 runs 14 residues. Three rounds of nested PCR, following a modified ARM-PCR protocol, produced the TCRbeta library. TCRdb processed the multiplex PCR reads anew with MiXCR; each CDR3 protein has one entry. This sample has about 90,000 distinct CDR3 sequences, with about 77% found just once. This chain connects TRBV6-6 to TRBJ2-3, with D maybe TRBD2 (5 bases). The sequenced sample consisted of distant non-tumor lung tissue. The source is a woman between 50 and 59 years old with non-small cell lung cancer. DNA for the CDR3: TGTGCCAGCAGTGCCCGGGGATACACAGATACGCAATATTTT. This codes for CASSARGYTDTQYF.